The next 27 T cell receptor beta chains were all read from a single sample in a study of beta chain features in type 1 diabetes. Expressed TCRB transcripts were sequenced because the entire RNA isolate underwent reverse transcription. Clones were read by immunoSEQ multiplex PCR, and TCRdb kept only the in-frame ones, dropping some. Of 150,000 to 170,000 clones in the sample, around 8% are singletons; the top ten hold almost 0.65%. Sequenced: central memory CD4+ T cells from blood. These receptors originate from a man younger than 35 in good health.

This clone was seen a handful of times. The chain couples TRBV7-6 to TRBJ2-1; the match to TRBD2 covers 8 bases. Per germline, CDR1 SGHVS and CDR2 FNYEAQ. The CDR3 is 15 residues long. V shed 2 bases and J 7 bases; nucleotides not matched to a gene: 7. The CDR3 sequence: CASSLMRGADNEQFF. The CDR3, as DNA: TGTGCCAGCAGCTTAATGCGGGGGGCCGATAATGAGCAGTTCTTC.

With respect to this clone: A much larger clone lies a single base off, so this may be a read error. V gene TRBV7-9 combines with J gene TRBJ2-3; 8 bases are a match to TRBD2. Germline CDR1 is SEHNR and CDR2 is FQNEAQ (reference sequence). The CDR3 covers 14 residues. The V segment lost 4 bases and the J segment 2 bases; nucleotides outside the gene matches: 2. The CDR3 spells CASSSGLATDTQYF. The DNA for the CDR3 is TGTGCCAGCAGCTCAGGACTAGCCACAGATACGCAGTATTTT.

The table lists this clone with a few counts. The chain uses TRBV11-3 and TRBJ2-7, with D possibly being TRBD2 (7 bases). Germline V gene lookup returns CDR1 SGHNT and CDR2 YENEEA. Trimming removed 5 bases at V and 3 bases at J, with 20 bases between. This CDR3 contains 16 residues. Here the CDR3 DNA reads TGTGCCAGCAGCCTGGGGGGGCCTCTCCGAAACTACGAGCAGTACTTC. Translation: CASSLGGPLRNYEQYF. Filled out from reference TRBV11-3 and TRBJ2-7, the complete variable domain reads EAGVVQSPRYKIIEKKQPVAFWCNPISGHNTLYWYLQNLGQGPELLIRYENEEAVDDSQLPKDRFSAERLKGVDSTLKIQPAELGDSAVYLCASSLGGPLRNYEQYFGPGTRLTVT.

The table lists this clone with a few counts. The chain employs TRBV7-8 and TRBJ1-1; no definite D call. This CDR3 is built from 12 residues. V lost 2 bases and J 4 bases, leaving 5 bases between the germline ends. The germline gives CDR1 SGHVS, CDR2 FQNEAQ. The CDR3 protein is CASSLSSTEAFF. CDR3 nucleotide sequence: TGTGCCAGCAGCTTATCCTCCACTGAAGCTTTCTTT.

The rearrangement links TRBV11-3 to TRBJ1-5; tentatively, D is TRBD1 (6 bases). Germline V CDR1 and CDR2: SGHNT, YENEEA. This CDR3 has 14 residues. Trimming cost V 6 bases and J 0 bases, with 9 bases left between them. For the CDR3, the DNA is TGTGCCAGCAGTCAGACAGGTAGCAATCAGCCCCAGCATTTT. It is translated as CASSQTGSNQPQHF.

The chain carries TRBV4-3 and TRBJ1-6, with D uncertain. V was clipped by 4 bases and J by 7 bases, with 8 bases between them. The germline V gene has CDR1 LGHNA and CDR2 YSLEER. The CDR3 totals 13 residues. CDR3 in amino acids: CASSPSKNSPLHF. CDR3 bases: TGCGCCAGCAGCCCAAGCAAGAATTCACCCCTCCACTTT.

Only a few counts were recorded for this clone. This chain uses TRBV4-3 with TRBJ2-5, with a tentative D call TRBD1 (5 bases). Trimming took 1 base from V and 1 from J, leaving 13 bases between them. CDR3 length: 16 residues. Germline CDR1 and CDR2: LGHNA and YSLEER. CDR3 loop: CASSQGYWGSQETQYF. The CDR3 nucleotides are TGCGCCAGCAGCCAAGGATATTGGGGCTCCCAAGAGACCCAGTACTTC.

This clone came up a few times. The V call is TRBV11-2, the J call TRBJ2-3; perhaps TRBD2 as D (5 bases). The CDR3 covers 13 residues. The V end lost 6 bases, the J end lost 6 bases, and 13 bases lay between the germline ends. Germline V gene data show CDR1 as SGHAT and CDR2 as FQNNGV. CDR3 sequence reads: CASSNSGGDTQYF. The CDR3 coding sequence is TGTGCCAGCAGTAACTCGGGCGGGGATACGCAGTATTTT.

This clone was counted between two and nine times. The gene calls are TRBV7-2 and TRBJ1-2; D is uncertain. The V and J ends lost 8 bases and 4 bases respectively, with 17 bases between them. Germline CDR1 and CDR2: SGHTA and FQGNSA. There are 14 residues in the CDR3. CDR3 protein: CASAGGPDPYGYTF. The CDR3 DNA reads as TGTGCCAGCGCCGGAGGGCCCGACCCCTATGGCTACACCTTC.

There are a few counts of this clone. The V and J genes are TRBV19 and TRBJ2-1; D is possibly TRBD1 (5 bases). Trimming shortened V by 9 bases and J by 6 bases, and 18 bases separated the two germline ends. Germline CDR1 reads LNHDA; CDR2 reads SQIVND (reference sequence). The CDR3 is 14 amino acids. The CDR3 DNA sequence: TGTGCCAGCGGCCGACAGCGAACTTCCAATGAGCAGTTCTTC. Translating it yields CASGRQRTSNEQFF.

The CDR3 region is CATPKSMNTEAFF. Written as DNA, the CDR3 is TGTGCCACCCCGAAGAGCATGAACACTGAAGCTTTCTTT. The chain has TRBV2 and TRBJ1-1; D gene uncertain. Trimming shortened V by 10 bases and J by 0 bases, and 12 bases separated the two germline ends. Germline V gene sequence: CDR1 SNHLY, CDR2 FYNNEI. The CDR3 contains 13 residues.

This chain joins TRBV19 and TRBJ1-5; TRBD1 matches at 7 bases. The CDR3 has 14 amino acids. The germline CDR1 and CDR2 sequences are LNHDA and SQIVND (reference sequence). Germline trimming cut 7 bases from V and 2 bases from J; bases unmatched to any gene: 5. The CDR3 DNA reads TGTGCCAGTAACAAAGACAGGGGCAATCAGCCCCAGCATTTT. This codes for CASNKDRGNQPQHF.

This clone was observed a handful of times. The rearrangement links TRBV7-2 to TRBJ2-7; 9 bases are shared with TRBD1. Germline V gives CDR1 SGHTA, CDR2 FQGNSA. The CDR3 extends over 16 amino acids. Germline trimming cut 1 base from V and 4 bases from J; bases unmatched to any gene: 8. DNA of the CDR3: TGTGCCAGCAGCTTAGTCGAGGACAGGGGAGGGTACGAGCAGTACTTC. It is translated as CASSLVEDRGGYEQYF.

Concerning this clone itself: The sample has other DNA sequences that encode this CDR3 too. The V gene is TRBV19, the J gene TRBJ1-4; D may be TRBD1 (6 bases). V was pared by 3 bases and J by 8 bases, with 7 bases between. Germline CDR1 is LNHDA and CDR2 is SQIVND (reference sequence). The CDR3 runs to 12 residues. The CDR3 loop is CASSIGQEKLFF. CDR3 sequence (DNA): TGTGCCAGTAGTATTGGACAGGAAAAACTGTTTTTT.

Only a few counts were recorded for this clone. The V call is TRBV11-2, the J call TRBJ2-1; 13 bases match TRBD2. Germline trimming cut 5 bases from V and 8 bases from J; bases unmatched to any gene: 6. Germline CDR1 and CDR2: SGHAT and FQNNGV. The CDR3 is 15 amino acids. The CDR3 loop reads CASSPTSGRGDEQFF. Written as DNA, the CDR3 is TGTGCCAGCAGCCCAACTAGCGGGAGGGGTGATGAGCAGTTCTTC. Using reference TRBV11-2 and TRBJ2-1 for the parts outside the CDR3, the full variable domain is EAGVAQSPRYKIIEKRQSVAFWCNPISGHATLYWYQQILGQGPKLLIQFQNNGVVDDSQLPKDRFSAERLKGVDSTLKIQPAKLEDSAVYLCASSPTSGRGDEQFFGPGTRLTVL.

In its sample, this clone was seen many times. The chain is built from TRBV14 and TRBJ2-1; the D gene is possibly TRBD1 (5 bases). This CDR3 has 14 amino acids. Trimming stripped 6 bases from V and 7 bases from J, with 16 bases between. Per germline, CDR1 SGHDN and CDR2 FVKESK. The CDR3 is CASSLSGGANEQFF. CDR3 sequence (DNA): TGTGCCAGCAGTCTCTCAGGTGGGGCTAATGAGCAGTTCTTC. Drawing the rest from reference TRBV14 and TRBJ2-1, the complete variable domain is EAGVTQFPSHSVIEKGQTVTLRCDPISGHDNLYWYRRVMGKEIKFLLHFVKESKQDESGMPNNRFLAERTGGTYSTLKVQPAELEDSGVYFCASSLSGGANEQFFGPGTRLTVL.

Remarks on this clone: This CDR3 is also generated by other DNA sequences in the sample. V gene TRBV7-3 combines with J gene TRBJ2-3; TRBD1 matches 8 bases. The CDR3 contains 14 residues. The trim removed 5 bases at V and 3 bases at J, leaving 4 bases unmatched. Germline CDR1 reads SGHTA; CDR2 reads FQGTGA. DNA of the CDR3: TGTGCCAGCAGCCGCGGACAGGGAACAGATACGCAGTATTTT. Protein sequence: CASSRGQGTDTQYF.

This clone has just a few counts. The germline gene is not matched at one end of the junction; a read error may be the cause. This sequence joins TRBV23-1 and TRBJ1-1; TRBD1 might be the D (5 bases). TRBV23-1 is recorded as an ORF, its role being uncertain. The CDR3 extends over 12 amino acids. The CDR3 here is CAGGTGDTEAFF. The CDR3 bases are TGTGCGGGCGGGACGGGGGACACTGAAGCTTTCTTT.

This clone has a handful of counts. One junction end disagrees with the germline gene, perhaps due to a read error. The V gene is TRBV13, the J gene TRBJ1-6, with TRBD1 matching 7 bases. Germline V CDR1 and CDR2: PRHDT, FYEKMQ (reference sequence). This CDR3 has 13 residues. The CDR3, as DNA: TGCGCCAGCAGCCTTGGGACAGAATCACCCCTCCACTTT. This codes for CASSLGTESPLHF.

The chain carries TRBV5-1 and TRBJ2-7; the D gene is possibly TRBD1 (6 bases). This CDR3 is built from 14 residues. V lost 4 bases and J lost 5, with 16 bases in between. Germline CDR1 SGHRS, CDR2 YFSETQ. The CDR3 region is CASSPRDNLNEQYF. CDR3 DNA sequence: TGCGCCAGCAGCCCTCGGGACAACCTGAACGAGCAGTACTTC.

This clone was seen only a few times. The CDR3 DNA reads as TGTGCCAGCAGCTTCGGGACTGAAGCTTTCTTT. It encodes CASSFGTEAFF. The rearrangement joins TRBV7-9 to TRBJ1-1; D gene unclear. Germline V gene lookup returns CDR1 SEHNR and CDR2 FQNEAQ (reference sequence). CDR3 length equals 11 residues. The V end lost 3 bases, the J end lost 5 bases, and 4 bases lay between the germline ends.

The chain links TRBV7-3 to TRBJ2-7, with 7 nucleotides matching TRBD1. Unmatched junction bases numbered 6, after V lost 5 bases and J lost 2 bases. CDR3 length equals 14 residues. Germline CDR1 SGHTA, CDR2 FQGTGA. The CDR3 region is CASSMTGPTYEQYF. The CDR3, as DNA: TGTGCCAGCAGCATGACAGGGCCTACCTACGAGCAGTACTTC.

This clone came up a few times. This rearrangement joins TRBV7-2 to TRBJ2-7; TRBD2 matches 9 bases. This CDR3 comprises 15 residues. The V gene's germline CDR1 is SGHTA and CDR2 FQGNSA. The ends lost 5 bases at V and 6 bases at J; junction bases unmatched: 11. The CDR3 nucleotides are TGTGCCAGCAGCGAGCGGGGGGCCCAAGGTGGCGAGCAGTACTTC. Amino acid sequence: CASSERGAQGGEQYF.

This clone has just a few counts. The chain links TRBV9 to TRBJ2-3; 8 bases are shared with TRBD1. This CDR3 spans 15 amino acids. The germline V gene encodes CDR1 SGDLS and CDR2 YYNGEE. With V trimmed by 4 bases and J by 1 base, 5 bases remained unmatched. The CDR3 protein is CASSKTGVRTDTQYF. CDR3 bases: TGTGCCAGCAGCAAGACAGGGGTTCGCACAGATACGCAGTATTTT. The variable domain in full, completed from reference TRBV9 and TRBJ2-3, reads DSGVTQTPKHLITATGQRVTLRCSPRSGDLSVYWYQQSLDQGLQFLIQYYNGEERAKGNILERFSAQQFPDLHSELNLSSLELGDSALYFCASSKTGVRTDTQYFGPGTRLTVL.

Many counts were recorded for this clone. The chain couples TRBV13 to TRBJ1-4; possibly TRBD1 for D (6 bases). V shed 5 bases and J shed 7 bases, with 17 bases lying between them. Per germline, CDR1 PRHDT and CDR2 FYEKMQ (reference sequence). This CDR3 has 15 residues. CDR3 protein: CASSSKQGGGEKLFF. The CDR3 DNA follows: TGTGCCAGCAGCAGTAAACAGGGTGGGGGTGAAAAACTGTTTTTT.

V and J are TRBV19 and TRBJ1-5, with 9 bases matching TRBD1. V lost 6 bases and J lost 2; bases outside the gene matches: 11. This CDR3 contains 17 residues. Germline-derived CDR1 and CDR2 are LNHDA and SQIVND (reference sequence). Written as DNA, the CDR3 is TGTGCCAGTAGCCCTGGGACAGGGACTACCCGCAATCAGCCCCAGCATTTT. It translates to CASSPGTGTTRNQPQHF.

This clone has only a few counts. This chain uses TRBV18 with TRBJ2-5; D might be TRBD1 (7 bases). The CDR3 has 14 amino acids. Germline V gives CDR1 KGHSH, CDR2 LQKENI. V lost 4 bases, J lost 4 bases, and 13 bases lay in between. CDR3 protein: CASSRSGGRETQYF. CDR3 DNA: TGTGCCAGCTCACGGTCAGGGGGGAGAGAGACCCAGTACTTC.